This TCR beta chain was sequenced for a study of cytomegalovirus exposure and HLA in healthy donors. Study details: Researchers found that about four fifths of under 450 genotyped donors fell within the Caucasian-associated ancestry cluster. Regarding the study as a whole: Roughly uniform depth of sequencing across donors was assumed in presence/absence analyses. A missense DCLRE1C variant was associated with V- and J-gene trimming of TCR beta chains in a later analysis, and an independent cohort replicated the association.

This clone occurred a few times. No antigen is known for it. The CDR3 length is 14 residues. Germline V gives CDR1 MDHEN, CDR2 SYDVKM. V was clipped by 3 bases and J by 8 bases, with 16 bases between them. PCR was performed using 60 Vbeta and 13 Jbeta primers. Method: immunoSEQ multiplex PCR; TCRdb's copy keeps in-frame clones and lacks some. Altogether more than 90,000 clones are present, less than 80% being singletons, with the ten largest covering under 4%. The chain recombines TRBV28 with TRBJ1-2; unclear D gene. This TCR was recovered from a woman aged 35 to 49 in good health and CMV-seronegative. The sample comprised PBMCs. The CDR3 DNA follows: TGTGCCAGCAGTTTCGCCGGGAGTTTAATGGGCTACACCTTC. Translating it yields CASSFAGSLMGYTF.